The text below deals with one T cell receptor beta chain. Its target is unknown. The ends lost 4 bases at V and 5 bases at J; junction bases unmatched: 4. The CDR3 has 14 amino acids. Germline V CDR1 and CDR2: SGHTA, FQGTGA. The sample belongs to a study of shared clonotypes between healthy human individuals. Findings of the study overall: Sampling covered nothing but blood. Tissue TCR repertoires likely differ from those found in blood. Relative to memory subsets, naive subsets generally showed larger estimated richness.

The assay was run at deep level. The method was immunoSEQ multiplex PCR; TCRdb's version includes in-frame clones alone and lacks a portion of them. The table lists millions of clones, 85% to 95% of them singletons. This clonotype was obtained from a man aged 18 to 29 in good health. The sequenced sample was naive CD4+ T cells sorted from blood. The subset was: CD45RA+ positively selected. This sequence joins TRBV7-3 and TRBJ2-5, with 10 bases lining up with TRBD1. Here the CDR3 DNA reads TGTGCCAGCAGCTCCGGGACAGGGGTGGAGACCCAGTACTTC. This codes for CASSSGTGVETQYF.